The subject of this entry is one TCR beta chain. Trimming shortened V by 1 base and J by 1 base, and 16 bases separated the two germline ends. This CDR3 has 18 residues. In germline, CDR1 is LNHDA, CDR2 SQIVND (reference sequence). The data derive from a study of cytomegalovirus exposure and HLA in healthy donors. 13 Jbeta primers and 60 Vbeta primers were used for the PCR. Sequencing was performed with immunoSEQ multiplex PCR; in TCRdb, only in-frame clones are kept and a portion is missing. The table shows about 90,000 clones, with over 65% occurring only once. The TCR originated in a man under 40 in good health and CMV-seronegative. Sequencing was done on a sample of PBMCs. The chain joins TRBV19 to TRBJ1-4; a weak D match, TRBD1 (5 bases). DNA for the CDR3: TGTGCCAGTAGTATAGGTCCGTTTGGGAGGGGAACTAATGAAAAACTGTTTTTT. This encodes CASSIGPFGRGTNEKLFF.